These 21 T cell receptor beta chains came from one sample sequenced in a study of CD8 T cells in ankylosing spondylitis. Using its own MiXCR run on the 5' RACE reads, TCRdb lists one record per CDR3 protein. The sample has some 200,000 distinct CDR3 sequences, roughly 18% seen once. Sequenced material: blood, either unsorted or a sorted T cell fraction (not recorded which). These receptor sequences come from a male donor aged 5 to 29 with ankylosing spondylitis or in good health (not recorded which).

In this sample, this clonotype turned up many times. This CDR3 reads CASSQLEGPNEQFF. The CDR3 DNA is TGCGCCAGCAGCCAGCTGGAGGGCCCCAATGAGCAGTTCTTC. The chain joins TRBV4-1 to TRBJ2-1; the D gene is possibly TRBD2 (6 bases). Germline V gives CDR1 MGHRA, CDR2 YSYEKL. This CDR3 spans 14 amino acids. V was clipped by 3 bases and J by 6 bases, with 12 bases between them.

This clonotype was detected many times. This sequence joins TRBV5-1 and TRBJ1-2, with a possible D match to TRBD1 (6 bases). The V end lost 5 bases, the J end lost 8 bases, and 22 bases lay between the germline ends. CDR1 and CDR2 from the germline V gene are SGHRS and YFSETQ. CDR3 length: 15 amino acids. DNA of the CDR3: TGCGCCAGCAGAGAGGAGACAGGACAAGTGGCGGGCTACACCTTC. Its translation is CASREETGQVAGYTF.

In its sample, this clonotype was seen many times. V gene TRBV10-3 combines with J gene TRBJ2-1; a possible D gene is TRBD2 (5 bases). Trimming cost V 4 bases and J 1 base, with 11 bases left between them. Looked up from germline, CDR1 is ENHRY and CDR2 is SYGVKD. CDR3 length equals 15 residues. This CDR3 reads CAISVIGNSYNEQFF. The CDR3 DNA reads TGTGCCATCAGTGTTATCGGGAATTCCTACAATGAGCAGTTCTTC.

This clonotype was observed at least ten times. The chain uses TRBV3-1 and TRBJ2-2; 9 bases are shared with TRBD2. This CDR3 has 18 residues. Germline V gives CDR1 LGHDT, CDR2 YNNKEL (reference sequence). J was trimmed by 1 base and V by 7 bases; bases with no gene match: 13. The DNA of the CDR3 is TGTGCCAGCACCCAGGGCCGGGCGGGAGGGAGGAACACCGGGGAGCTGTTTTTT. This codes for CASTQGRAGGRNTGELFF.

In its sample, this clonotype was seen many times. The chain links TRBV28 to TRBJ2-1; the D gene is possibly TRBD2 (6 bases). CDR1 is MDHEN and CDR2 is SYDVKM in the germline V gene. The CDR3 contains 12 residues. The germline V and J ends were trimmed by 8 bases and 7 bases, with 12 bases remaining between them. The CDR3 here is CASGTRSNEQFF. Here the CDR3 DNA reads TGTGCCAGCGGGACTCGCTCAAATGAGCAGTTCTTC. Based on the CDR3 plus reference TRBV28 and TRBJ2-1, the full variable domain is DVKVTQSSRYLVKRTGEKVFLECVQDMDHENMFWYRQDPGLGLRLIYFSYDVKMKEKGDIPEGYSVSREKKERFSLILESASTNQTSMYLCASGTRSNEQFFGPGTRLTVL.

Many counts were recorded for this clonotype. This chain connects TRBV5-1 to TRBJ2-5; maybe TRBD1 (5 bases). Germline CDR1 is SGHRS and CDR2 is YFSETQ. CDR3 length: 15 amino acids. Trimming removed 2 bases from V and 2 bases from J, with 13 bases in between. The CDR3 sequence: CASSFRGTAQETQYF. For the CDR3, the DNA is TGCGCCAGCAGCTTTAGGGGTACAGCTCAAGAGACCCAGTACTTC.

This clonotype has ten or more counts. The rearrangement links TRBV12-3 or TRBV12-4 to TRBJ1-5; D uncertain. Trimming took off 8 bases at V and 2 bases at J, with 7 bases between the two ends. The CDR3 sequence is 12 residues long. The CDR3 reads CASGRGNQPQHF. Here the CDR3 DNA reads TGTGCCAGCGGAAGGGGCAATCAGCCCCAGCATTTT.

V gene TRBV7-6 combines with J gene TRBJ2-3; 8 nucleotides align to TRBD2. The trim removed 1 base at V and 3 bases at J, leaving 6 bases unmatched. The CDR3 has 16 residues. The germline CDR1 and CDR2 sequences are SGHVS and FNYEAQ. CDR3: CASSLVTGGPTDTQYF. The CDR3 DNA reads TGTGCCAGCAGCTTAGTGACGGGAGGGCCAACAGATACGCAGTATTTT.

This clonotype was detected many times. The chain uses TRBV5-1 and TRBJ1-2, with 7 bases that match TRBD1. Trimming at V came to 3 bases and at J to 6 bases, leaving 8 bases not matched to a gene. Germline values: CDR1 SGHRS, CDR2 YFSETQ. CDR3 size: 14 residues. The CDR3, as DNA: TGCGCCAGCAGCTCTTCGGCAGGGGGTAATGGCTACACCTTC. Its translation is CASSSSAGGNGYTF.

This clonotype was recorded at least ten times. The chain joins TRBV15 to TRBJ2-3; D gene ambiguous. CDR3 length: 13 residues. V was trimmed by 1 base and J by 0 bases, leaving 2 bases between them. Germline V lookup: CDR1 LNHNV, CDR2 YYDKDF (reference sequence). The CDR3 DNA reads TGTGCCACCAGCAGAGCAAGCACAGATACGCAGTATTTT. Translating it yields CATSRASTDTQYF.

This clonotype was seen at least ten times. J is TRBJ2-1 and V is TRBV12-3 or TRBV12-4, with 11 bases identical to TRBD2. This CDR3 comprises 15 residues. V lost 4 bases to trimming and J lost 7 bases; unmatched junction nucleotides: 6. The CDR3 nucleotides read TGTGCCAGCAGTTCACGGGCTAGCGGGAGGAATGAGCAGTTCTTC. Encoded protein: CASSSRASGRNEQFF.

This clonotype was picked up many times. The chain carries TRBV12-3 or TRBV12-4 and TRBJ2-7, with D possibly matching TRBD1 (5 bases). Between the trimmed V and J ends, which lost 3 bases and 2 bases, there was a span of 11 bases. The CDR3 extends over 14 amino acids. Here the CDR3 reads CASSLFQGTYEQYF. CDR3 bases: TGTGCCAGCAGTTTGTTCCAGGGCACCTACGAGCAGTACTTC.

The table lists this clonotype with a few counts. The chain couples TRBV7-6 to TRBJ2-5; 9 nucleotides align to TRBD1. Germline V gene lookup returns CDR1 SGHVS and CDR2 FNYEAQ. This CDR3 is 14 amino acids long. J was trimmed by 5 bases and V by 3 bases; bases with no gene match: 4. CDR3 coding DNA: TGTGCCAGCAGCTTTGGGACAGGGTTGGAGACCCAGTACTTC. Translated: CASSFGTGLETQYF.

The chain combines TRBV19 with TRBJ1-5; the D is unclear. The CDR3 length is 16 residues. Trimming removed 5 bases from V and 0 bases from J, with 14 bases in between. Germline CDR1 reads LNHDA; CDR2 reads SQIVND (reference sequence). This CDR3 reads CASSVSGAVSNQPQHF. The DNA for the CDR3 is TGTGCCAGTAGTGTCTCGGGAGCTGTTAGCAATCAGCCCCAGCATTTT.

This clonotype was observed at least ten times. The V and J genes are TRBV14 and TRBJ2-7; D not certain. V was pared by 2 bases and J by 1 base, with 9 bases between. Germline V lookup: CDR1 SGHDN, CDR2 FVKESK. The CDR3 sequence is 14 residues long. CDR3 sequence: CASSQFLRSYEQYF. The CDR3 DNA follows: TGTGCCAGCAGCCAATTCCTCCGATCCTACGAGCAGTACTTC.

The genes are TRBV23-1 and TRBJ2-5; no firm D call. TRBV23-1 counts as an open reading frame of uncertain function. Deletions cut 0 bases from V and 5 bases from J, with 10 bases between. This CDR3 is 14 amino acids long. The DNA for the CDR3 is TGCGCCAGCAGTCAATCGAAAGGCGCGGAGACCCAGTACTTC. Its protein product is CASSQSKGAETQYF.

This clonotype was found a few times. This chain uses TRBV30 with TRBJ1-2; the D gene is possibly TRBD1 (5 bases). Germline-derived CDR1 and CDR2 are GTSNPN and SVGIG (reference sequence). Deletions cut 1 base from V and 14 bases from J, with 14 bases between. The CDR3 loop spans 11 amino acids. CDR3 region: CAWSAGTFGTF. The CDR3 nucleotides read TGTGCCTGGAGTGCCGGGACCTTTGGAACCTTC.

In its sample, this clonotype was seen many times. J is TRBJ2-3 and V is TRBV12-3 or TRBV12-4; D is undetermined. This CDR3 has 12 residues. V lost 6 bases and J lost 4, with 8 bases in between. The CDR3 sequence: CASRTGPDTQYF. DNA for the CDR3: TGTGCCAGCAGAACCGGCCCAGATACGCAGTATTTT.

This clonotype was counted ten times or more. The rearrangement uses TRBV7-6 and TRBJ1-5; D uncertain. The V and J ends lost 1 base and 0 bases respectively, with 4 bases between them. Germline V CDR1 and CDR2: SGHVS, FNYEAQ. The CDR3 has 14 amino acids. The CDR3 region is CASSLGPSNQPQHF. The CDR3 DNA follows: TGTGCCAGCAGCTTAGGGCCTAGCAATCAGCCCCAGCATTTT.

Many counts were recorded for this clonotype. This chain joins TRBV7-9 and TRBJ2-2; the D is unclear. The CDR3 is 11 amino acids. Germline loops: CDR1 SEHNR, CDR2 FQNEAQ (reference sequence). Trimming left V 3 bases short and J 5 bases short, with 1 base between. The CDR3 loop is CASSFTGELFF. CDR3 nucleotides: TGTGCCAGCAGCTTTACCGGGGAGCTGTTTTTT.

The table lists this clonotype with many counts. The gene calls are TRBV29-1 and TRBJ2-1, with TRBD2 matching over 9 bases. Trimming took 3 bases from V and 7 from J; bases not matched to a gene: 10. The germline CDR1 and CDR2 sequences are SQVTM and ANQGSEA. The CDR3 consists of 15 residues. The CDR3 protein is CSVETSGSRGNEQFF. The DNA of the CDR3 is TGCAGCGTTGAGACTAGCGGCAGCAGGGGGAATGAGCAGTTCTTC.